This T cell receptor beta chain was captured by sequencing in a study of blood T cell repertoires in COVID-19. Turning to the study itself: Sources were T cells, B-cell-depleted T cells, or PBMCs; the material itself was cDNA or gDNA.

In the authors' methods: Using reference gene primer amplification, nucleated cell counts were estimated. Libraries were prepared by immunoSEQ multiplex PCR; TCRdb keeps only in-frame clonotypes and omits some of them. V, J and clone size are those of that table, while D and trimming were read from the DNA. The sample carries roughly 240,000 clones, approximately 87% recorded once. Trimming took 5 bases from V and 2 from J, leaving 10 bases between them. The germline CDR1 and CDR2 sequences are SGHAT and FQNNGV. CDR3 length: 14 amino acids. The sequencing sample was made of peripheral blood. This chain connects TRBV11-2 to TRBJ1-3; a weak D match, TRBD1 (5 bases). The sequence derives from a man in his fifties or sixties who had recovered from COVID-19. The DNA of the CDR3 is TGTGCCAGCAGCATGGACAATCCTGGAAACACCATATATTTT. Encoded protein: CASSMDNPGNTIYF.